Given below is one T cell receptor (beta chain) in context. Its antigen is as yet unknown. This entry comes from a study of CD8 T cells in ankylosing spondylitis. With 5 bases removed from V and 2 bases from J, the gap between germline ends came to 13 bases. The CDR3 has 15 residues. Germline CDR1 reads SGHAT; CDR2 reads FQDESV (reference sequence). Quantitative 5'-RACE with molecular barcodes generated TCR beta libraries. MiXCR was run by TCRdb on the 5' RACE reads, yielding one entry per CDR3 protein. The table includes about 450,000 distinct CDR3 sequences, 25% to 30% detected once. Study results and caveats: Disease-linked clones were CD8+ and relatively rare in peripheral blood. Characteristic of ankylosing spondylitis blood, it appeared, was a TCR beta motif comprising about eight highly homologous variants. In ankylosing spondylitis patients, matched synovial fluid reportedly showed significant enrichment of disease-linked clones.

The source material was blood, either unsorted or a sorted T cell fraction (not recorded which). The receptor comes from a male donor with ankylosing spondylitis. The J gene is TRBJ2-1, the V gene TRBV11-1; perhaps TRBD2 as D (5 bases). The CDR3 region is CASSLDSNAYNEQFF. As DNA, the CDR3 is TGTGCCAGCAGCCTGGACTCGAACGCCTACAATGAGCAGTTCTTC.